This TCR beta chain was recorded in a study of T cells in Graves' hyperthyroidism and ophthalmopathy. This CDR3 has 14 residues. V gave up 3 bases and J gave up 8 bases, with 16 bases separating them. Germline V gene data show CDR1 as KGHSH and CDR2 as LQKENI. Amplification of TCR beta CDR3 regions used RNA as the template. The primer set for the first-round RT-PCR of the TCR CDR3 was HTBI. Using its own MiXCR run on the multiplex PCR reads, TCRdb lists one record per CDR3 protein. This sample has about 410,000 distinct CDR3 sequences, with more than 14% found just once. General study points: A model of 13 V-J features distinguished ophthalmopathy from stable hyperthyroidism.

Lactation, pregnancy, other autoimmune disease or uncontrolled infection excluded patients. For the diagnoses, clinical symptoms, serum thyroxine and TRAb, thyroid ultrasound and orbital computed tomography were used. This clonotype was observed at least ten times. Its antigen is unknown. Sequencing was done on a sample of blood. The receptor comes from a woman in her thirties with Graves' ophthalmopathy. This chain joins TRBV18 and TRBJ1-2; D is uncertain. CDR3: CASSPSVEGRGYTF. The CDR3 DNA reads as TGTGCCAGCTCACCGAGTGTGGAGGGCCGGGGCTACACCTTC.